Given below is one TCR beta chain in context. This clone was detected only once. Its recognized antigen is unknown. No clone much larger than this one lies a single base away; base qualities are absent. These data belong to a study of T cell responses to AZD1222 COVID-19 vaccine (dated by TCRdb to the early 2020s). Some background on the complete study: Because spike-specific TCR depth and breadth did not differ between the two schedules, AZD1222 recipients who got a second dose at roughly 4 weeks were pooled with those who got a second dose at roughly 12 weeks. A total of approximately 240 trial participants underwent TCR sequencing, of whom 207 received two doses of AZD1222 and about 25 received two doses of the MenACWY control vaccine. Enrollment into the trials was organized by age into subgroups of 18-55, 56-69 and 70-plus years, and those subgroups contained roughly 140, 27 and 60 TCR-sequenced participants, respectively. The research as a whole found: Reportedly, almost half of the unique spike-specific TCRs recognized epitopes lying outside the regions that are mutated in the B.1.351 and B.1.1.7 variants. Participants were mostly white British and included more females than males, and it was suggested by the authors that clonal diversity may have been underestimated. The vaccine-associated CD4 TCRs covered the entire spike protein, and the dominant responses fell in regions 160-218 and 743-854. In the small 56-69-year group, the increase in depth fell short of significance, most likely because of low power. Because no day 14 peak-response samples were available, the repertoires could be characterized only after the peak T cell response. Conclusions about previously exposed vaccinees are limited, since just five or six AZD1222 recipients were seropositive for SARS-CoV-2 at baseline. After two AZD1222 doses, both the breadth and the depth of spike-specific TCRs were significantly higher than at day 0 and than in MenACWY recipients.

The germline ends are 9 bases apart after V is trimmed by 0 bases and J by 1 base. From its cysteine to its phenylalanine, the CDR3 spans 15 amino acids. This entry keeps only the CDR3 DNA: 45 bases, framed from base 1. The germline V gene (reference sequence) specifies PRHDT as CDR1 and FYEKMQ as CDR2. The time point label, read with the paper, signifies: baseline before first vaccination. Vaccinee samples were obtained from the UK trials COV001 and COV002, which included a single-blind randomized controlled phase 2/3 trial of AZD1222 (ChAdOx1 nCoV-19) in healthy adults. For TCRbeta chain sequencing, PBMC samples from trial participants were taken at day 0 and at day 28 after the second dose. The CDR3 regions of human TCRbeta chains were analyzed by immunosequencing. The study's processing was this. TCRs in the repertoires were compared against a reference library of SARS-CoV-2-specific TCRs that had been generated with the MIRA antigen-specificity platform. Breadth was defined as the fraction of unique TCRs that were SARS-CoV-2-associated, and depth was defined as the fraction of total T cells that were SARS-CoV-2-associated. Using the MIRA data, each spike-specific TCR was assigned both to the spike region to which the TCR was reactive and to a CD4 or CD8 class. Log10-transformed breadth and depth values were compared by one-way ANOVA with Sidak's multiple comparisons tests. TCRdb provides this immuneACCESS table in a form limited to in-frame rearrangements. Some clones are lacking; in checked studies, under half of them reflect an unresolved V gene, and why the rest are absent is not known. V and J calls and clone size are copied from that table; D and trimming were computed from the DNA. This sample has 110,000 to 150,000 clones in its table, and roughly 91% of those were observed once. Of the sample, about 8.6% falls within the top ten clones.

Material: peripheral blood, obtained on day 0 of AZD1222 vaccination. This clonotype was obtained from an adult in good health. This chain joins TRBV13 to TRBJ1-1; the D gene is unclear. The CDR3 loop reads CASSLGYSGNTEAFF. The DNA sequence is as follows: TGTGCCAGCAGCTTAGGCTACTCGGGGAACACTGAAGCTTTCTTT.